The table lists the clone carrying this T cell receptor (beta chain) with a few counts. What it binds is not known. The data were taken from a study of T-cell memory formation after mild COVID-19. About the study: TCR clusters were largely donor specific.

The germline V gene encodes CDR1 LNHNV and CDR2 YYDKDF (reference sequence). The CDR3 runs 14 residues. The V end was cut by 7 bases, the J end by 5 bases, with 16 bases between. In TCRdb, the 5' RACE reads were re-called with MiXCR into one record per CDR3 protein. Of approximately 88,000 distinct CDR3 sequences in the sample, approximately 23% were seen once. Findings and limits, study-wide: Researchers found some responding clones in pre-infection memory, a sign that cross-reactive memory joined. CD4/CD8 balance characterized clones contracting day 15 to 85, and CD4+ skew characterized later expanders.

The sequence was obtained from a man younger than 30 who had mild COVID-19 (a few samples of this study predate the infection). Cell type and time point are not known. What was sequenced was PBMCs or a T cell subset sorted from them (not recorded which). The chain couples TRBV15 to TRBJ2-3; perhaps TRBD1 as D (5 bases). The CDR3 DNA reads TGTGCCACCAACCCCGATGGGGCCGGAGATACGCAGTATTTT. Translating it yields CATNPDGAGDTQYF.